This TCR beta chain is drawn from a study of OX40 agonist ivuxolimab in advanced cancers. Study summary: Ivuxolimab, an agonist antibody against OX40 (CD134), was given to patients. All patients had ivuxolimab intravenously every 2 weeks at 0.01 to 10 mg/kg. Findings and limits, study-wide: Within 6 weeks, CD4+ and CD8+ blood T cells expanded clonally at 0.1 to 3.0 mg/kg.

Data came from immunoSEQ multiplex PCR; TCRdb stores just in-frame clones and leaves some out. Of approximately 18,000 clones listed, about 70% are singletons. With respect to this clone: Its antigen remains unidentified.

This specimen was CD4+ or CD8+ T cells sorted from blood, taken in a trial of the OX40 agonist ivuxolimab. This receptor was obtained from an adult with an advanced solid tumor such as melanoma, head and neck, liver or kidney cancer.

CDR3 amino acids: CANRLLAGTDTQYF. In DNA form, the CDR3 reads TGTGCCAACCGGTTGCTAGCGGGTACAGATACGCAGTATTTT. The chain joins TRBV7-8 to TRBJ2-3, with 8 bases that match TRBD2. The germline V gene has CDR1 SGHVS and CDR2 FQNEAQ. There are 14 residues in the CDR3. J gave up 3 bases and V 10 bases, and 9 bases lay outside the gene matches.